This T cell receptor beta chain came from a study of T cell changes during pregnancy in multiple sclerosis. Data came from immunoSEQ multiplex PCR; TCRdb stores just in-frame clones and leaves some out. The sample holds some 140,000 clones, approximately 96% seen once. The V and J ends lost 4 bases and 1 base, in that order; junction bases with no gene match: 1. Germline V CDR1 and CDR2: MNHEY, SMNVEV (reference sequence). The CDR3 is 14 amino acids. The J gene is TRBJ2-3, the V gene TRBV27, with TRBD1 matching 8 bases. The receptor was isolated from a female donor with multiple sclerosis, enrolled in a pregnancy study. This specimen consisted of peripheral blood, obtained after pregnancy. Here the CDR3 reads CASSSDRGTDTQYF. DNA for the CDR3: TGTGCCAGCAGTTCGGACAGGGGCACAGATACGCAGTATTTT.